The 31 T cell receptor beta chains below were found in one sample sequenced in a study of beta chain features in type 1 diabetes. The study's findings and limits: In all four CD4+ subsets, TCRB CDR3 length was significantly, moderately reduced in type 1 diabetes.

What was sequenced were expressed TCRB transcripts, since all of the isolated RNA had been reverse transcribed. The repertoire was sequenced with immunoSEQ multiplex PCR; TCRdb's copy has only in-frame clones and lacks some. The table includes more than 300,000 clones, around 9.6% detected once. Their recognized antigens are unknown. The sample was central memory CD4+ T cells from blood. These receptor sequences come from a man under 40 with type 1 diabetes.

This clone was recorded at least ten times. The chain links TRBV21-1 to TRBJ2-4; the D call of TRBD1 is as the table states it, not checked on the DNA. TRBV21-1 corresponds to a pseudogene. There are 15 residues in the CDR3. The CDR3 loop reads CASSRGADRPNIQYF. The CDR3 nucleotides are TGTGCCAGCAGCAGAGGGGCGGACAGACCAAACATTCAGTACTTC.

The chain combines TRBV5-1 with TRBJ2-7; TRBD2 aligns across 8 bases. V lost 5 bases to trimming and J lost 2 bases; unmatched junction nucleotides: 12. This CDR3 is 16 amino acids long. Germline values: CDR1 SGHRS, CDR2 YFSETQ. The CDR3 nucleotides read TGCGCCAGCAGTCGGGAGGGATCCTATACTACCTACGAGCAGTACTTC. Protein product: CASSREGSYTTYEQYF.

The chain carries TRBV7-2 and TRBJ2-2; D not resolved. The V end lost 2 bases, the J end lost 6 bases, and 7 bases lay between the germline ends. The CDR3 length is 13 residues. Germline V gene lookup returns CDR1 SGHTA and CDR2 FQGNSA. CDR3 residues: CASSLSLSGELFF. The CDR3 coding sequence is TGTGCCAGCAGCTTATCACTGTCCGGGGAGCTGTTTTTT.

In this sample, this clone turned up a few times. The J gene is TRBJ1-1, the V gene TRBV18; 8 nucleotides match TRBD1. Germline values: CDR1 KGHSH, CDR2 LQKENI. The CDR3 runs to 13 residues. The junction had 1 base not matched to a gene; V was cut back by 3 bases and J by 4 bases. The CDR3 sequence: CASSPQGATEAFF. In DNA, the CDR3 is TGTGCCAGCTCACCTCAGGGGGCCACTGAAGCTTTCTTT. Complete variable domain (other parts from reference TRBV18 and TRBJ1-1): NAGVMQNPRHLVRRRGQEARLRCSPMKGHSHVYWYRQLPEEGLKFMVYLQKENIIDESGMPKERFSAEFPKEGPSILRIQQVVRGDSAAYFCASSPQGATEAFFGQGTRLTVV.

The chain links TRBV4-2 to TRBJ2-2; D might be TRBD2 (6 bases). The CDR3 spans 15 residues. Trimming stripped 5 bases from V and 1 base from J, with 11 bases between. Germline-derived CDR1 and CDR2 are LGHNA and YNFKEQ. This chain's CDR3 is CASSGGFRNTGELFF. DNA for the CDR3: TGTGCCAGCAGCGGGGGGTTCAGGAACACCGGGGAGCTGTTTTTT.

This clone was counted ten times or more. The V and J genes are TRBV28 and TRBJ2-4; D not certain. Germline assignment: CDR1 MDHEN and CDR2 SYDVKM. The CDR3 has 15 amino acids. Trimming removed 5 bases at V and 0 bases at J, with 11 bases between. The CDR3 bases are TGTGCCAGCAGTCCCCTGACGGTAGCCAAAAACATTCAGTACTTC. It codes for CASSPLTVAKNIQYF.

This clone was detected many times. The V and J genes are TRBV7-9 and TRBJ2-5; 14 nucleotides line up with TRBD2. J gave up 4 bases and V 4 bases, and 5 bases lay outside the gene matches. There are 16 residues in the CDR3. Germline lookup yields CDR1 SEHNR and CDR2 FQNEAQ (reference sequence). The CDR3: CASSSGLAGVSETQYF. The CDR3 nucleotides read TGTGCCAGCAGCTCGGGACTAGCGGGAGTGTCAGAGACCCAGTACTTC.

This clone occurred many times. V gene TRBV27 combines with J gene TRBJ1-1; no clear D. V dropped 6 bases and J dropped 0 bases, with 11 bases sitting between them. The length of the CDR3 is 14 residues. Germline-derived CDR1 and CDR2 are MNHEY and SMNVEV (reference sequence). The CDR3 sequence is CASREGLMNTEAFF. CDR3 bases: TGTGCCAGCAGGGAAGGACTGATGAACACTGAAGCTTTCTTT.

This clone was seen at least ten times. The V gene is TRBV21-1, the J gene TRBJ2-5. TRBV21-1 is labeled a pseudogene. This CDR3 has 16 amino acids. The CDR3 loop is CASSMSGAGSKETQYF. The CDR3 nucleotides read TGTGCCAGCAGCATGTCGGGGGCCGGATCTAAAGAGACCCAGTACTTC.

The CDR3 coding sequence is TGCGCCAGCAGCTCCTCCGGACAGGGGGCTAATGAAAAACTGTTTTTT. Protein: CASSSSGQGANEKLFF. V is TRBV5-1 and J is TRBJ1-4; 10 nucleotides match TRBD1. The CDR3 consists of 16 residues. Germline loops: CDR1 SGHRS, CDR2 YFSETQ. V shed 3 bases, J shed 3 bases, and the junction held 5 bases outside the gene matches. Full variable domain (rest looked up from reference TRBV5-1 and TRBJ1-4): KAGVTQTPRYLIKTRGQQVTLSCSPISGHRSVSWYQQTPGQGLQFLFEYFSETQRNKGNFPGRFSGRQFSNSRSEMNVSTLELGDSALYLCASSSSGQGANEKLFFGSGTQLSVL.

This clone was counted between two and nine times. V and J are TRBV28 and TRBJ2-5; no clear D gene. Near its end, the DNA agrees better with TRBJ2-7, so the J call may be wrong. Germline V lookup: CDR1 MDHEN, CDR2 SYDVKM. The CDR3 runs to 15 residues. In DNA, the CDR3 is TGTGCCAGCACCGAGAGCGCAATGGGGAAAGACGAGCAGTACTTC. Residues: CASTESAMGKDEQYF.

In this sample, this clone turned up many times. This rearrangement joins TRBV7-2 to TRBJ2-5; D uncertain. Trimming shortened V by 5 bases and J by 0 bases, and 4 bases separated the two germline ends. CDR1 is SGHTA and CDR2 is FQGNSA in the germline V gene. The CDR3 sequence is 12 residues long. In DNA, the CDR3 is TGTGCCAGCAGCGCGGACCAAGAGACCCAGTACTTC. Translated, it gives CASSADQETQYF.

This clone was picked up a small number of times. The CDR3 sequence is CASSRQGSDYEQYF. The CDR3 bases are TGTGCCAGCAGCCGACAGGGTTCGGACTACGAGCAGTACTTC. V usage is TRBV7-9 and J usage is TRBJ2-7; 7 nucleotides align to TRBD1. V dropped 5 bases and J dropped 3; count of bases not matched to a gene: 7. The CDR3 has 14 amino acids. Germline CDR1 and CDR2: SEHNR and FQNEAQ (reference sequence). The full variable domain, its missing parts supplied by reference TRBV7-9 and TRBJ2-7, is DTGVSQNPRHKITKRGQNVTFRCDPISEHNRLYWYRQTLGQGPEFLTYFQNEAQLEKSRLLSDRFSAERPKGSFSTLEIQRTEQGDSAMYLCASSRQGSDYEQYFGPGTRLTVT.

The CDR3 sequence is CASSFGTSSASTDTQYF. In nucleotides, the CDR3 is TGCGCCAGCAGCTTTGGGACCTCATCAGCTAGCACAGATACGCAGTATTTT. This rearrangement joins TRBV5-1 to TRBJ2-3; D may correspond to TRBD1 or TRBD2 (5 bases each). Germline lookup yields CDR1 SGHRS and CDR2 YFSETQ. The germline V and J ends were trimmed by 2 bases and 0 bases, with 16 bases remaining between them. The CDR3 totals 17 residues.

The J gene is TRBJ1-5, the V gene TRBV5-4; a possible D gene is TRBD1 (6 bases). The CDR3 runs to 15 residues. The V gene's germline CDR1 is SGHNT and CDR2 YYREEE (reference sequence). V dropped 3 bases and J dropped 4 bases, with 14 bases sitting between them. This CDR3 is CASSWGGDTNQPQHF. The CDR3 DNA reads TGTGCCAGCAGCTGGGGTGGGGACACAAATCAGCCCCAGCATTTT.

This clone was counted between two and nine times. The V call is TRBV6-5, the J call TRBJ1-1, with 7 bases fitting TRBD1. Germline assignment: CDR1 MNHEY and CDR2 SVGAGI. Germline trimming cut 4 bases from V and 5 bases from J; bases unmatched to any gene: 7. The CDR3 is 14 amino acids. CDR3 sequence: CASSSRQGGTEAFF. Here the CDR3 DNA reads TGTGCCAGCAGTTCCCGACAGGGAGGGACTGAAGCTTTCTTT.

J is TRBJ1-2 and V is TRBV5-6; D gene ambiguous. The CDR3 length is 14 residues. The germline gives CDR1 SGHDT, CDR2 YYEEEE. Trimming removed 0 bases at V and 3 bases at J, with 9 bases between. DNA of the CDR3: TGTGCCAGCAGCTTGGAGGGCCAGCACTATGGCTACACCTTC. Protein: CASSLEGQHYGYTF.

The chain joins TRBV28 to TRBJ2-7; D is undetermined. CDR1 and CDR2 (germline): MDHEN, SYDVKM. This CDR3 is 11 amino acids long. V lost 5 bases to trimming and J lost 5 bases, with 7 bases between them. The CDR3 bases are TGTGCCAGCAGTCCCCTAGACGAGCAGTACTTC. Translating it yields CASSPLDEQYF.

The gene calls are TRBV18 and TRBJ1-1, with TRBD1 identical over 10 bases. The junction had 3 bases not matched to a gene; V was cut back by 6 bases and J by 2 bases. Germline V gene lookup returns CDR1 KGHSH and CDR2 LQKENI. This CDR3 region has 14 residues. As DNA, the CDR3 is TGTGCCAGCTCTGACAGGGGGCTAAACACTGAAGCTTTCTTT. Protein sequence: CASSDRGLNTEAFF. Full variable domain (rest looked up from reference TRBV18 and TRBJ1-1): NAGVMQNPRHLVRRRGQEARLRCSPMKGHSHVYWYRQLPEEGLKFMVYLQKENIIDESGMPKERFSAEFPKEGPSILRIQQVVRGDSAAYFCASSDRGLNTEAFFGQGTRLTVV.

The rearrangement links TRBV2 to TRBJ1-5; 8 positions agree with TRBD1. This CDR3 has 15 amino acids. The germline gives CDR1 SNHLY, CDR2 FYNNEI. Unmatched junction bases numbered 4, after V lost 6 bases and J lost 0 bases. The CDR3 loop reads CASSTDRGSNQPQHF. The CDR3 DNA follows: TGTGCCAGCAGCACTGACAGGGGTAGCAATCAGCCCCAGCATTTT. Together with reference TRBV2 and TRBJ1-5, the CDR3 gives the full variable domain: EPEVTQTPSHQVTQMGQEVILRCVPISNHLYFYWYRQILGQKVEFLVSFYNNEISEKSEIFDDQFSVERPDGSNFTLKIRSTKLEDSAMYFCASSTDRGSNQPQHFGDGTRLSIL.

This clone was observed many times. The rearrangement links TRBV29-1 to TRBJ2-1; D remains unclear. V was clipped by 3 bases and J by 9 bases, with 15 bases between them. The CDR3 runs to 13 residues. Germline V gives CDR1 SQVTM, CDR2 ANQGSEA. The CDR3 protein is CSVESQSKGEQFF. The CDR3 DNA sequence: TGCAGCGTTGAGTCGCAGAGCAAGGGTGAGCAGTTCTTC.

This clone has a handful of counts. This sequence joins TRBV28 and TRBJ1-2; no reliable D call. Trimming cost V 9 bases and J 4 bases, with 18 bases left between them. Germline V gene sequence: CDR1 MDHEN, CDR2 SYDVKM. The CDR3 extends over 14 amino acids. CDR3 sequence (DNA): TGTGCCAGTCAAGACGCACGGTTTGGCTATGGCTACACCTTC. The encoded protein is CASQDARFGYGYTF.

The V and J genes are TRBV6-6 and TRBJ2-5; D uncertain. The CDR3 runs to 14 residues. The V gene lost 2 bases and the J gene lost 4 bases, with 11 bases spanning the gap. The germline V gene encodes CDR1 MNHNY and CDR2 SVGAGI (reference sequence). The CDR3 protein is CASSYGGRVETQYF. CDR3 nucleotide sequence: TGTGCCAGCAGTTACGGTGGTCGGGTAGAGACCCAGTACTTC.

This clone was found a few times. A much larger clone is a single base away; this may be a read error. The rearrangement uses TRBV28 and TRBJ2-3; D not certain. In germline, CDR1 is MDHEN, CDR2 SYDVKM. This CDR3 is 12 amino acids long. Trimming stripped 5 bases from V and 2 bases from J, with 5 bases between. CDR3 DNA: TGTGCCAGCAGTCCCTACACAGATACGCAGTATTTT. Protein: CASSPYTDTQYF.

Concerning this clone itself: The sample holds other DNA sequences that translate to the same CDR3. This chain connects TRBV27 to TRBJ1-5, with D unclear. The CDR3 is made up of 12 amino acids. V lost 5 bases to trimming and J lost 4 bases, with 6 bases between them. Germline CDR1 is MNHEY and CDR2 is SMNVEV (reference sequence). The CDR3 region has the DNA TGTGCCAGCAGTGAGAGGAATCAGCCCCAGCATTTT. Its translation is CASSERNQPQHF.

This clone was counted ten times or more. V usage is TRBV7-9 and J usage is TRBJ1-1, with D maybe TRBD1 (5 bases). Germline lookup yields CDR1 SEHNR and CDR2 FQNEAQ (reference sequence). V dropped 4 bases and J dropped 4 bases, with 10 bases sitting between them. There are 13 residues in the CDR3. The CDR3 reads CASSSRQLTEAFF. CDR3 coding DNA: TGTGCCAGCAGCTCTAGACAGCTCACTGAAGCTTTCTTT. Looking up the rest from reference TRBV7-9 and TRBJ1-1 gives the full variable domain: DTGVSQNPRHKITKRGQNVTFRCDPISEHNRLYWYRQTLGQGPEFLTYFQNEAQLEKSRLLSDRFSAERPKGSFSTLEIQRTEQGDSAMYLCASSSRQLTEAFFGQGTRLTVV.

The V gene is TRBV5-1, the J gene TRBJ2-2; D not resolved. This CDR3 has 14 residues. Trimming left V 0 bases short and J 4 bases short, with 7 bases between. CDR1 SGHRS and CDR2 YFSETQ come from the germline V gene. CDR3 amino acids: CASSLAPVTGELFF. The CDR3 DNA is TGCGCCAGCAGCTTGGCCCCCGTCACCGGGGAGCTGTTTTTT.

The gene calls are TRBV5-6 and TRBJ2-4, with TRBD1 identical over 12 bases. This CDR3 has 16 amino acids. Germline V gene data show CDR1 as SGHDT and CDR2 as YYEEEE. Unmatched junction bases numbered 2, after V lost 4 bases and J lost 0 bases. The DNA for the CDR3 is TGTGCCAGCAGCCCGGGACAGGGGGCAGCCAAAAACATTCAGTACTTC. Protein product: CASSPGQGAAKNIQYF.

With regard to this clone: A read error is the likely source, as a far larger clone sits one nucleotide away. This CDR3 is also generated by other DNA sequences in the sample. CDR3 DNA: TGTGCCAGCAGGTCTAATGAAAAACTGTTTTTT. Protein: CASRSNEKLFF. This chain links TRBV27 with TRBJ1-4; D call uncertain. CDR3 size: 11 residues. Germline values: CDR1 MNHEY, CDR2 SMNVEV (reference sequence). Trimming pared 6 bases from V and 3 bases from J, leaving 2 bases between.

This clone was observed a handful of times. This sequence joins TRBV5-1 and TRBJ2-1, with D maybe TRBD2 (5 bases). This CDR3 region has 14 residues. The germline gives CDR1 SGHRS, CDR2 YFSETQ. V was trimmed by 4 bases and J by 8 bases, leaving 16 bases between them. In DNA, the CDR3 is TGCGCCAGCAGCCTCGGGATCAGCGGAGATGAGCAGTTCTTC. As protein: CASSLGISGDEQFF. The entire variable domain, with the rest obtained from reference TRBV5-1 and TRBJ2-1, is as follows: KAGVTQTPRYLIKTRGQQVTLSCSPISGHRSVSWYQQTPGQGLQFLFEYFSETQRNKGNFPGRFSGRQFSNSRSEMNVSTLELGDSALYLCASSLGISGDEQFFGPGTRLTVL.

In this sample, this clone turned up a few times. This chain joins TRBV7-3 and TRBJ1-1, with D possibly being TRBD1 (6 bases). Looked up from germline, CDR1 is SGHTA and CDR2 is FQGTGA. CDR3 size: 15 residues. The V gene lost 5 bases and the J gene lost 4 bases, with 17 bases spanning the gap. CDR3 in DNA: TGTGCCAGCAGCCTCCAACAGGGAGTGAGCACTGAAGCTTTCTTT. Translation gives CASSLQQGVSTEAFF.